This T cell receptor beta chain derives from a study of T cell responses to AZD1222 COVID-19 vaccine (dated by TCRdb to the early 2020s). For the study in its entirety: Because spike-specific TCR depth and breadth did not differ between the two schedules, AZD1222 recipients who got a second dose at roughly 4 weeks were pooled with those who got a second dose at roughly 12 weeks. A total of under 250 trial participants underwent TCR sequencing, of whom 200 to 220 had received two doses of AZD1222 and about 26 had received two doses of the MenACWY control vaccine. Trial participants were enrolled into age subgroups of 18-55, 56-69 and 70-plus years, which contained 148, 28 and 57 TCR-sequenced participants, respectively.

V is clipped by 7 bases and J by 1 base, and the sequence between their germline boundaries is 16 bases long. CDR1 and CDR2, per the germline V gene, are SQVTM and ANQGSEA. The CDR3, cysteine through phenylalanine, is 14 amino acids long. Left in the record is the CDR3 DNA by itself, 42 bases read in frame from the first base. General conclusions and limits of the study: Conclusions about previously exposed vaccinees are limited, since just 5 or 6 AZD1222 recipients were seropositive for SARS-CoV-2 at baseline. After two AZD1222 doses, both the breadth and the depth of spike-specific TCRs were significantly higher than at day 0 and than in MenACWY recipients. Nearly half of unique spike-specific TCRs reportedly recognized epitopes outside regions mutated in the B.1.351 and B.1.1.7 variants. Participants were mostly white British, with more females than males. The authors suggested clonal diversity may have been underestimated. The whole spike protein was spanned by vaccine-associated CD4 TCRs, and dominant responses were seen in regions 160-218 and 743-854. Because no day 14 peak-response samples were available, repertoires were characterized only after the peak T cell response. In the small 56-69-year group, the increase in depth fell short of significance, most likely because of low power.

The label giving this sample's time point can be read as: baseline before first vaccination. Samples from vaccinated people were obtained from the UK trials COV001 and COV002, which included a single-blind randomized controlled phase 2/3 trial of AZD1222 (ChAdOx1 nCoV-19) in healthy adults. For TCRbeta chain sequencing, PBMC samples from trial participants were taken at day 0 and at day 28 after the second dose. The CDR3 regions of human TCRbeta chains were subjected to immunosequencing. The published analysis was carried out like this. TCRs in the repertoires were compared against a reference library of SARS-CoV-2-specific TCRs that had been generated with the MIRA antigen-specificity platform. Breadth meant the fraction of unique TCRs that were SARS-CoV-2-associated, whereas depth meant the fraction of total T cells that were SARS-CoV-2-associated. Using the MIRA data, every spike-specific TCR was mapped to the spike region that the TCR reacted to and assigned to either a CD4 or a CD8 class. Log10-transformed breadth and depth values were compared by one-way ANOVA with Sidak's multiple comparisons tests. The source is immuneACCESS, and TCRdb retained only in-frame sequences with V and J called. Part of the clones is not carried over; for the studies checked, unresolved V genes explain less than half of this, and the remainder is unexplained. D and trimming were read from the DNA, whereas the V and J calls and clone size are those reported in that table. For this sample the table gives roughly 120,000 clones, of which 88% were detected only once. About 1.6% of the sample comes from the top ten.

With respect to this clone: Its antigen is currently not known. Nothing much larger sits one base from this clone, and base qualities are not available.

The source of this sequence is an adult in good health. This chain joins TRBV29-1 to TRBJ1-1; D gene: possibly TRBD1, on 5 matching bases. Here the sequenced sample was peripheral blood, taken on day 0 of AZD1222 vaccination. Read as DNA, the sequence is TGCAGCGCCTCTGGCGGGGGAGGGAACACTGAAGCTTTCTTT. It translates to CSASGGGGNTEAFF.